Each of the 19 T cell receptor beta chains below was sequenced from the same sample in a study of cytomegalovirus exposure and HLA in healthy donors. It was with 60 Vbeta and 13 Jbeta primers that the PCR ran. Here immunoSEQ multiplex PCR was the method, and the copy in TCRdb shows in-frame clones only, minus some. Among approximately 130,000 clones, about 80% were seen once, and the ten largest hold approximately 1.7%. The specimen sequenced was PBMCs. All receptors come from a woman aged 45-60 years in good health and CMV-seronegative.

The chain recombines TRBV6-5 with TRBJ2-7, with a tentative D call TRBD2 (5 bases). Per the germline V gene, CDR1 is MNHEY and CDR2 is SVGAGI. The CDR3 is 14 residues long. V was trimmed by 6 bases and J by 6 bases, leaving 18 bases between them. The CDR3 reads CASSPPPPSPEQYF. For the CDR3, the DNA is TGTGCCAGCAGCCCCCCCCCGCCTAGCCCCGAGCAGTACTTC.

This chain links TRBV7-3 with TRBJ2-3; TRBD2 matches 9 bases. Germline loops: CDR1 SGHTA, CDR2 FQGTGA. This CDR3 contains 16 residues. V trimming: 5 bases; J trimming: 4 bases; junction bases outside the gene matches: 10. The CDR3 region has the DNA TGTGCCAGCAGCGCGCGGCGGGAGGGGAAATCAGATACGCAGTATTTT. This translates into CASSARREGKSDTQYF.

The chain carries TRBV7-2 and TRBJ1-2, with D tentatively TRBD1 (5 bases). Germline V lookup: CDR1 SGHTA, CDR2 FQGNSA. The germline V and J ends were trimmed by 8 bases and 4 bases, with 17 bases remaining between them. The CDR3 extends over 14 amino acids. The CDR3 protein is CASHNTGATYGYTF. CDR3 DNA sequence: TGTGCCAGCCATAACACAGGAGCAACCTATGGCTACACCTTC. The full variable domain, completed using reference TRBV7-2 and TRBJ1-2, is GAGVSQSPSNKVTEKGKDVELRCDPISGHTALYWYRQSLGQGLEFLIYFQGNSAPDKSGLPSDRFSAERTGGSVSTLTIQRTQQEDSAVYLCASHNTGATYGYTFGSGTRLTVV.

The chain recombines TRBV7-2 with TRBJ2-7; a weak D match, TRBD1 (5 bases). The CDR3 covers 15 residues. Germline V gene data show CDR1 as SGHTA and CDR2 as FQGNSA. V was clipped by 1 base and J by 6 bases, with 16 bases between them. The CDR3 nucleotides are TGTGCCAGCAGCTTAGGTCGGAGCCCTCAGGGCGAGCAGTACTTC. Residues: CASSLGRSPQGEQYF.

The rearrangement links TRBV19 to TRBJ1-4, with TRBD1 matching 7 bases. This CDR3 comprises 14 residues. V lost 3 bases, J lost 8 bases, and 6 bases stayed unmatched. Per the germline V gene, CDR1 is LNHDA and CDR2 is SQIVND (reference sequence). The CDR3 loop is CASSISRGDEKLFF. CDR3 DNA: TGTGCCAGTAGTATTAGCAGGGGGGACGAAAAACTGTTTTTT.

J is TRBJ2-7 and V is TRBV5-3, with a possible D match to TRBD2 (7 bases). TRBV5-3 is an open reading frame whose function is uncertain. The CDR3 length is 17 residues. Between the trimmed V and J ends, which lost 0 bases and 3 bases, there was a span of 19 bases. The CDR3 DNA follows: TGTGCCAGAAGCTTGGGGGCGGGGGCGACCGGAGGCTACGAGCAGTACTTC. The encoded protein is CARSLGAGATGGYEQYF.

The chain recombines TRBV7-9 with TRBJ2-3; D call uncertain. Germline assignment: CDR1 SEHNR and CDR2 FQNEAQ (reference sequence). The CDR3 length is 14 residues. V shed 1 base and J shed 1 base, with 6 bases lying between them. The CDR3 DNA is TGTGCCAGCAGCTTAGACCCGGGCACAGATACGCAGTATTTT. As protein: CASSLDPGTDTQYF. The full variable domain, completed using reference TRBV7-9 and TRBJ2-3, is DTGVSQNPRHKITKRGQNVTFRCDPISEHNRLYWYRQTLGQGPEFLTYFQNEAQLEKSRLLSDRFSAERPKGSFSTLEIQRTEQGDSAMYLCASSLDPGTDTQYFGPGTRLTVL.

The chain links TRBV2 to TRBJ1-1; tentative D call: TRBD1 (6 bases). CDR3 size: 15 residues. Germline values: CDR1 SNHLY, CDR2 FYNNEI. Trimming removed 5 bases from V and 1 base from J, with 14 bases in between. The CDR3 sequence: CASSYTGTQNTEAFF. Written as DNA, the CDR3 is TGTGCCAGCAGTTACACCGGGACACAGAACACTGAAGCTTTCTTT.

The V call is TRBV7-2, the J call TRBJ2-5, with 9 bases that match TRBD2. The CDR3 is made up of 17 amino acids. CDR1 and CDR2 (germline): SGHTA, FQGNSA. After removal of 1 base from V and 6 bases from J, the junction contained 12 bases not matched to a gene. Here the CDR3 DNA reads TGTGCCAGCAGCTTAGAGGCGTCTAGCGGGGCTTGGAAGACCCAGTACTTC. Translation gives CASSLEASSGAWKTQYF.

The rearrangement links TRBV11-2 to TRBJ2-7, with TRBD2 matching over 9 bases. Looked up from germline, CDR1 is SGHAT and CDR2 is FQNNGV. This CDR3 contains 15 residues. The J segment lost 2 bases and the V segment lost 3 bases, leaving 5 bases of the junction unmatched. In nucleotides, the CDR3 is TGTGCCAGCAGCTTTTGGACTAGCGAGACCTACGAGCAGTACGTC. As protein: CASSFWTSETYEQYV.

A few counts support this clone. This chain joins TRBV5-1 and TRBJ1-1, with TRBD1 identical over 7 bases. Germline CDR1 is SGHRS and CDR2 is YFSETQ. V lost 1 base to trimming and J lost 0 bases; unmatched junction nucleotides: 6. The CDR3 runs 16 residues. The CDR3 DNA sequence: TGCGCCAGCAGCTTGCGGCAGGGGGTAATGAACACTGAAGCTTTCTTT. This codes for CASSLRQGVMNTEAFF. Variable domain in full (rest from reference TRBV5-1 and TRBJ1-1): KAGVTQTPRYLIKTRGQQVTLSCSPISGHRSVSWYQQTPGQGLQFLFEYFSETQRNKGNFPGRFSGRQFSNSRSEMNVSTLELGDSALYLCASSLRQGVMNTEAFFGQGTRLTVV.

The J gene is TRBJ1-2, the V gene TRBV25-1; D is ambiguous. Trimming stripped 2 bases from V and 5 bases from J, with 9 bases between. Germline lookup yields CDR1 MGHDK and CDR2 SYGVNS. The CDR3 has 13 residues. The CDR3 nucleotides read TGTGCCAGCAGTGAAATGGACTTATATGGCTACACCTTC. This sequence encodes CASSEMDLYGYTF.

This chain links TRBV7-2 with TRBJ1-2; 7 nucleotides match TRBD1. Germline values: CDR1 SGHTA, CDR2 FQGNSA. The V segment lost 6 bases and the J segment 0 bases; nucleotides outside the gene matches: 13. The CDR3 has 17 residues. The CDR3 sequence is CASSSGTALSSNYGYTF. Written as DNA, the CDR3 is TGTGCCAGCAGTTCCGGGACAGCGCTATCTTCTAACTATGGCTACACCTTC.

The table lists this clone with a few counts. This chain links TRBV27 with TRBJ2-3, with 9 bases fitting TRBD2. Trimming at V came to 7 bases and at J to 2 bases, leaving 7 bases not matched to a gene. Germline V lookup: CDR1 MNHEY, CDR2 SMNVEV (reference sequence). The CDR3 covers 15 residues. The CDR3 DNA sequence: TGTGCCAGCATTAGAGCGGGAGGACCCACAGATACGCAGTATTTT. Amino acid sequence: CASIRAGGPTDTQYF.

The CDR3 loop is CAWSDPGQVNTEAFF. CDR3 in DNA: TGTGCCTGGAGTGATCCGGGACAGGTGAACACTGAAGCTTTCTTT. The chain uses TRBV30 and TRBJ1-1; 8 nucleotides agree with TRBD1. V trimming: 1 base; J trimming: 0 bases; junction bases outside the gene matches: 4. The CDR3 sequence is 15 residues long. Germline V gene lookup returns CDR1 GTSNPN and CDR2 SVGIG (reference sequence). The whole variable domain, remainder taken from reference TRBV30 and TRBJ1-1, is SQTIHQWPATLVQPVGSPLSLECTVEGTSNPNLYWYRQAAGRGLQLLFYSVGIGQISSEVPQNLSASRPQDRQFILSSKKLLLSDSGFYLCAWSDPGQVNTEAFFGQGTRLTVV.

The CDR3 DNA follows: TGTGCCAGCAGCTTCGTTGCCCAGGGTTTGGAAAAACTGTTTTTT. It specifies CASSFVAQGLEKLFF. The chain links TRBV7-9 to TRBJ1-4, with D tentatively TRBD1 (5 bases). The CDR3 is 15 amino acids. V gave up 3 bases and J gave up 8 bases, with 16 bases separating them. Per the germline V gene, CDR1 is SEHNR and CDR2 is FQNEAQ (reference sequence).

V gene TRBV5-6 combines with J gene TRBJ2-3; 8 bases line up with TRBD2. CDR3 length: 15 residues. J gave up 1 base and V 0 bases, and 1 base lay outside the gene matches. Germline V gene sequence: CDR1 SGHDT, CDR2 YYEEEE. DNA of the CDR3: TGTGCCAGCAGCTTGGGGGGACTAGGCACAGATACGCAGTATTTT. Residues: CASSLGGLGTDTQYF.

CDR3 sequence reads: CASRGQGFGNQPQHF. CDR3 DNA: TGTGCCAGCAGAGGACAGGGTTTTGGCAATCAGCCCCAGCATTTT. The chain has TRBV27 and TRBJ1-5; 8 bases are a match to TRBD1. Losses at the gene ends were 6 bases for V and 2 bases for J; bases not matched to a gene: 6. CDR3 length: 15 amino acids. In germline, CDR1 is MNHEY, CDR2 SMNVEV (reference sequence).

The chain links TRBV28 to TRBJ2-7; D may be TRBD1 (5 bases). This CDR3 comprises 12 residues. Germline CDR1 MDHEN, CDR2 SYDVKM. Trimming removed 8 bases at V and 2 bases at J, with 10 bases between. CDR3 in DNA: TGTGCCAGCCAGGGCGCTACCTACGAGCAGTACGTC. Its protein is CASQGATYEQYV.